These 28 T cell receptor beta chains were sequenced from one sample in a study of blood T cell repertoires in COVID-19. Libraries were prepared by immunoSEQ multiplex PCR; TCRdb keeps only in-frame clonotypes and omits some of them. The sample yields some 120,000 clones, roughly 88% seen once. Sequencing was done on a sample of peripheral blood. Source of these receptors: a man aged 45-65 years with acute or convalescent COVID-19.

This chain links TRBV6-5 with TRBJ2-1, with 11 bases matching TRBD1. Trimming removed 6 bases from V and 8 bases from J; junction bases left unmatched: 9. Germline-derived CDR1 and CDR2 are MNHEY and SVGAGI. The CDR3 spans 15 residues. The CDR3 is CASRQGTGGEYEQFF. The CDR3 coding sequence is TGTGCCAGCAGACAAGGGACAGGGGGGGAATATGAGCAGTTCTTC.

The CDR3 bases are TGTGCCAGCAGCTTAGCGGGACAGGGGTATGAAAAACTGTTTTTT. Translation: CASSLAGQGYEKLFF. This chain joins TRBV7-9 and TRBJ1-4, with 10 positions matching TRBD1. Germline CDR1 SEHNR, CDR2 FQNEAQ (reference sequence). The junction had 1 base not matched to a gene; V was cut back by 0 bases and J by 6 bases. The length of the CDR3 is 15 residues.

This rearrangement joins TRBV7-2 to TRBJ2-7, with TRBD2 as a possible D gene (7 bases). V was pared by 1 base and J by 4 bases, with 8 bases between. This CDR3 has 13 residues. Germline V CDR1 and CDR2: SGHTA, FQGNSA. CDR3 in DNA: TGTGCCAGCAGCTTAGAGGGGGGGTACGAGCAGTACTTC. Amino acid sequence: CASSLEGGYEQYF. The full variable domain, its missing parts supplied by reference TRBV7-2 and TRBJ2-7, is GAGVSQSPSNKVTEKGKDVELRCDPISGHTALYWYRQSLGQGLEFLIYFQGNSAPDKSGLPSDRFSAERTGGSVSTLTIQRTQQEDSAVYLCASSLEGGYEQYFGPGTRLTVT.

The chain joins TRBV4-1 to TRBJ2-1, with D possibly TRBD2 on 6 matching bases. Between the trimmed V and J ends, which lost 1 base and 8 bases, there was a span of 6 bases. Germline V gene data show CDR1 as MGHRA and CDR2 as YSYEKL. The CDR3 spans 12 residues. This CDR3 reads CASSQGRDEQFF. The CDR3 region has the DNA TGCGCCAGCAGCCAAGGGAGGGATGAGCAGTTCTTC.

V is TRBV5-8 and J is TRBJ2-5; 9 nucleotides align to TRBD2. Germline assignment: CDR1 SGHTS and CDR2 YDEGEE. The CDR3 extends over 18 amino acids. V lost 0 bases, J lost 5 bases, and 14 bases stayed unmatched. In DNA form, the CDR3 reads TGTGCCAGCAGCTTGGCTAGCGGGACTTCTGGGACAAGGGAGACCCAGTACTTC. As protein: CASSLASGTSGTRETQYF.

The chain joins TRBV5-1 to TRBJ2-3; D possibly corresponds to TRBD2 (5 bases). From germline, CDR1 is SGHRS and CDR2 YFSETQ. The CDR3 extends over 15 amino acids. Trimming cost V 0 bases and J 2 bases, with 10 bases left between them. CDR3 protein: CASSLEGSSTDTQYF. CDR3 sequence (DNA): TGCGCCAGCAGCTTGGAAGGGAGTTCCACAGATACGCAGTATTTT.

The chain recombines TRBV10-1 with TRBJ1-6; TRBD1 agrees at 8 bases. This CDR3 comprises 18 residues. Trimming took 8 bases from V and 6 from J; bases not matched to a gene: 18. In germline, CDR1 is WNHNN, CDR2 SYGVQD (reference sequence). The CDR3 region is CASRVVPIQGDSNSPLHF. The CDR3, as DNA: TGCGCCAGCCGTGTCGTTCCGATACAGGGGGATTCTAATTCACCCCTCCACTTT.

The chain carries TRBV7-9 and TRBJ2-1, with TRBD2 matching 10 bases. The length of the CDR3 is 16 residues. The V and J ends lost 1 base and 4 bases, in that order; junction bases with no gene match: 4. CDR1 and CDR2 (germline): SEHNR, FQNEAQ (reference sequence). The CDR3 loop reads CASSLVTSGTYNEQFF. The CDR3 coding sequence is TGTGCCAGCAGCTTAGTCACTAGCGGGACATACAATGAGCAGTTCTTC.

This CDR3 reads CASSKDRYYGYTF. Here the CDR3 DNA reads TGTGCCAGCAGTAAGGACAGATACTATGGCTACACCTTC. The rearrangement links TRBV12-3 or TRBV12-4 to TRBJ1-2, with a tentative D call TRBD1 (6 bases). Trimming removed 5 bases from V and 3 bases from J, with 10 bases in between. The CDR3 covers 13 residues.

The rearrangement joins TRBV6-2 or TRBV6-3 to TRBJ2-3; the D gene is possibly TRBD1 (7 bases). The germline V and J ends were trimmed by 5 bases and 2 bases, with 14 bases remaining between them. In germline, CDR1 is MNHEY, CDR2 SVGEGT. The CDR3 loop spans 15 amino acids. CDR3 region: CASSSGGGHTDTQYF. CDR3 bases: TGTGCCAGCAGTAGTGGAGGGGGCCACACAGATACGCAGTATTTT.

The rearrangement links TRBV19 to TRBJ2-6; possibly TRBD1 for D (6 bases). The CDR3 is 17 amino acids. V was pared by 3 bases and J by 0 bases, with 12 bases between. Germline CDR1 and CDR2: LNHDA and SQIVND (reference sequence). The CDR3 nucleotides read TGTGCCAGTAGTATTGGACAGCTCAGCTCTGGGGCCAACGTCCTGACTTTC. Encoded protein: CASSIGQLSSGANVLTF.

The sample holds one count of this clone. The chain carries TRBV19 and TRBJ2-3; no clear D gene. The germline V and J ends were trimmed by 2 bases and 1 base, with 13 bases remaining between them. There are 16 residues in the CDR3. CDR1 is LNHDA, CDR2 SQIVND, per germline (reference sequence). As DNA, the CDR3 is TGTGCCAGTAGTATAAGAGGAGCCTGGGGCACAGATACGCAGTATTTT. Translation: CASSIRGAWGTDTQYF.

The chain has TRBV11-3 and TRBJ2-5, with TRBD1 as a possible D gene (6 bases). The CDR3 length is 14 residues. V was shortened by 6 bases and J by 4 bases, with 15 bases between the two germline ends. CDR1 SGHNT and CDR2 YENEEA come from the germline V gene. The CDR3 DNA reads as TGTGCCAGCAGACCAGGGGCGGTGGGAGAGACCCAGTACTTC. This translates into CASRPGAVGETQYF. The full variable domain, its missing parts supplied by reference TRBV11-3 and TRBJ2-5, is EAGVVQSPRYKIIEKKQPVAFWCNPISGHNTLYWYLQNLGQGPELLIRYENEEAVDDSQLPKDRFSAERLKGVDSTLKIQPAELGDSAVYLCASRPGAVGETQYFGPGTRLLVL.

This clone appeared once. This chain uses TRBV6-6 with TRBJ2-7; D perhaps matches TRBD2 (5 bases). This CDR3 has 16 amino acids. Germline loops: CDR1 MNHNY, CDR2 SVGAGI (reference sequence). Trimming stripped 0 bases from V and 7 bases from J, with 19 bases between. The CDR3 sequence: CASSYSPSPETGEQYF. In DNA form, the CDR3 reads TGTGCCAGCAGTTACTCCCCGAGCCCGGAGACGGGGGAGCAGTACTTC.

The chain couples TRBV5-1 to TRBJ2-1, with D possibly being TRBD2 (6 bases). This CDR3 is 15 amino acids long. The V gene's germline CDR1 is SGHRS and CDR2 YFSETQ. V was pared by 0 bases and J by 6 bases, with 13 bases between. The CDR3 coding sequence is TGCGCCAGCAGCTTGGCCGGCGGGAATGTCAATGAGCAGTTCTTC. Translated: CASSLAGGNVNEQFF.

V is TRBV5-1 and J is TRBJ2-7; 7 bases line up with TRBD1. The CDR3 is made up of 15 amino acids. Germline-derived CDR1 and CDR2 are SGHRS and YFSETQ. The J segment lost 0 bases and the V segment lost 0 bases, leaving 3 bases of the junction unmatched. The CDR3 protein is CASSLGGTASYEQYF. CDR3 sequence (DNA): TGCGCCAGCAGCTTGGGTGGGACAGCCTCCTACGAGCAGTACTTC.

The table lists this clone with a count of one. The genes are TRBV18 and TRBJ2-2, with 14 bases matching TRBD2. The CDR3 spans 18 residues. Germline assignment: CDR1 KGHSH and CDR2 LQKENI. Trimming at V came to 3 bases and at J to 3 bases, leaving 6 bases not matched to a gene. The CDR3 DNA reads TGTGCCAGCTCACCGCGACTAGCGGGAGGGCGCGACACCGGGGAGCTGTTTTTT. Translated: CASSPRLAGGRDTGELFF.

This sequence joins TRBV9 and TRBJ2-3, with D maybe TRBD1 (6 bases). CDR1 and CDR2 from the germline V gene are SGDLS and YYNGEE. Trimming shortened V by 4 bases and J by 2 bases, and 17 bases separated the two germline ends. The length of the CDR3 is 16 residues. CDR3 nucleotides: TGTGCCAGCAGCACCTACCGACAGGACCTCACAGATACGCAGTATTTT. As protein: CASSTYRQDLTDTQYF.

This rearrangement joins TRBV29-1 to TRBJ1-2; D may be TRBD1 (5 bases). V was trimmed by 6 bases and J by 5 bases, leaving 22 bases between them. There are 15 residues in the CDR3. Germline V gene lookup returns CDR1 SQVTM and CDR2 ANQGSEA. The CDR3, as DNA: TGCAGCGTAACAGGTGGGCAAAACAGGAAATATGGCTACACCTTC. Its translation: CSVTGGQNRKYGYTF.

This clone was detected only once. The rearrangement links TRBV27 to TRBJ1-4; 8 nucleotides align to TRBD1. The CDR3 totals 15 residues. V shed 5 bases, J shed 3 bases, and the junction held 5 bases outside the gene matches. Germline V gene sequence: CDR1 MNHEY, CDR2 SMNVEV (reference sequence). In DNA, the CDR3 is TGTGCCAGCAGTCCATCAGGGGGCCCTAATGAAAAACTGTTTTTT. As protein: CASSPSGGPNEKLFF.

The CDR3 nucleotides are TGTGCCAGTAGTATATTCGTGGACAGTTATAGCAATCAGCCCCAGCATTTT. Translated, it gives CASSIFVDSYSNQPQHF. The rearrangement links TRBV19 to TRBJ1-5, with D perhaps TRBD1 (6 bases). The V end lost 2 bases, the J end lost 0 bases, and 14 bases lay between the germline ends. The CDR3 consists of 17 residues. Germline-derived CDR1 and CDR2 are LNHDA and SQIVND (reference sequence).

The chain links TRBV12-3 or TRBV12-4 to TRBJ2-1; D not certain. V was pared by 6 bases and J by 9 bases, with 15 bases between. This CDR3 has 13 amino acids. This CDR3 is CASRTRLPPEQFF. CDR3 in DNA: TGTGCCAGCAGAACCCGACTGCCCCCTGAGCAGTTCTTC.

This sequence joins TRBV5-1 and TRBJ2-2; perhaps TRBD1 as D (5 bases). The CDR3 extends over 15 amino acids. V dropped 2 bases and J dropped 6 bases, with 14 bases sitting between them. CDR1 is SGHRS, CDR2 YFSETQ, per germline. CDR3 nucleotides: TGCGCCAGCAGCTTCTGGCAGGGTCGGGCCGGGGAGCTGTTTTTT. Protein product: CASSFWQGRAGELFF.

V gene TRBV24-1 combines with J gene TRBJ1-2; 8 bases are shared with TRBD1. The V and J ends lost 3 bases and 6 bases, in that order; junction bases with no gene match: 5. CDR1 KGHDR and CDR2 SFDVKD come from the germline V gene. This CDR3 region has 14 residues. The CDR3 bases are TGTGCCACCAGTGATCGGACAGGGAGGGATGGCTACACCTTC. It encodes CATSDRTGRDGYTF.

The chain's CDR3 is CASGQGRGRETQYF. In nucleotides, the CDR3 is TGTGCCAGCGGACAGGGGCGAGGGCGGGAGACCCAGTACTTC. V and J are TRBV13 and TRBJ2-5; TRBD1 agrees at 9 bases. Germline CDR1 reads PRHDT; CDR2 reads FYEKMQ (reference sequence). The length of the CDR3 is 14 residues. The J segment lost 5 bases and the V segment lost 8 bases, leaving 9 bases of the junction unmatched.

The rearrangement uses TRBV19 and TRBJ2-7; 9 bases are shared with TRBD1. V lost 6 bases to trimming and J lost 3 bases; unmatched junction nucleotides: 6. This CDR3 is 14 amino acids long. Germline V gives CDR1 LNHDA, CDR2 SQIVND (reference sequence). This CDR3 is CASSDRGNGYEQYF. In DNA, the CDR3 is TGTGCCAGTAGCGACAGGGGGAACGGCTACGAGCAGTACTTC.

V is TRBV3-1 (or the pseudogene TRBV3-2) and J is TRBJ2-5; TRBD1 aligns across 9 bases. Germline values: CDR1 LGHDT, CDR2 YNNKEL (reference sequence). The CDR3 length is 16 residues. V lost 2 bases to trimming and J lost 4 bases; unmatched junction nucleotides: 8. CDR3 protein: CASSQPGQGYGETQYF. As DNA, the CDR3 is TGTGCCAGCAGCCAACCGGGACAGGGATATGGAGAGACCCAGTACTTC.

The chain links TRBV4-1 to TRBJ2-3; TRBD2 aligns across 8 bases. The trim removed 2 bases at V and 3 bases at J, leaving 7 bases unmatched. The CDR3 sequence is 16 residues long. Germline V gene data show CDR1 as MGHRA and CDR2 as YSYEKL. The CDR3 nucleotides are TGCGCCAGCAGCCAACTGCGGGAGGAGGGTACAGATACGCAGTATTTT. Amino acid sequence: CASSQLREEGTDTQYF.